This is a list of T cell receptor beta chains from one sample in a study of STAT5B mutations in CD4+ large granular lymphocyte leukemia. Libraries were prepared by immunoSEQ multiplex PCR; TCRdb keeps only in-frame clonotypes and omits some of them. The sample lists around 28,000 clones, 65% to 80% occurring once. Material for sequencing was CD4+ T cells from blood buffy coats. These receptors came from a human donor in good health. Each CDR3 is given without its conserved first and last residue. The D gene is left open where the match is weak. The size field is filled for only some rows; it gives once, few, many or a size class.

clone size | D gene | J gene | V gene | CDR3 protein
- | - | TRBJ2-2 | TRBV2 | ASSGDGGTGELF
- | - | TRBJ2-2 | TRBV9 | ASSGGSGFGELF
- | - | TRBJ1-1 | TRBV6-6 | ASSYSPWGANTEAF
- | - | TRBJ1-4 | TRBV6-5 | ASSYSRGVNEKLF
- | TRBD2 | TRBJ2-5 | TRBV4-1 | ASSQEIRTSGPMY
- | - | TRBJ1-2 | TRBV5-4 | ASSFKLTGASGYT
few | - | TRBJ2-6 | TRBV30 | AWDVGVSGANVLT
- | TRBD1 | TRBJ1-3 | TRBV28 | ASMARTGGNTIY
- | - | TRBJ2-4 | TRBV11-3 | ASSSTTAKNIQY
- | TRBD2 | TRBJ2-7 | TRBV2 | ASRPGLGEQY
- | - | TRBJ1-1 | TRBV19 | ASSQGGSTEAF
- | TRBD2 | TRBJ2-1 | TRBV28 | ATSSGSSYNEQF
- | - | TRBJ1-2 | TRBV2 | ASSGPAGNGYT
- | - | TRBJ1-5 | TRBV28 | ASRLSLSNQPQH
once | - | TRBJ2-6 | TRBV6-4 | ASSEASGANVLT
- | TRBD2 | TRBJ2-1 | TRBV30 | AWRLLAGGHEQF
- | - | TRBJ2-5 | TRBV27 | ASSLYPGETQY
- | TRBD1 | TRBJ1-1 | TRBV11-3 | ASSLGRGGKAF
- | - | TRBJ1-2 | TRBV20-1 | SARDDGGYT
- | - | TRBJ2-3 | TRBV7-2 | ASSPRVWDTDTQY
- | TRBD1 | TRBJ1-2 | TRBV19 | ASSPPDRAGGYT
once | TRBD1 | TRBJ2-5 | TRBV6-4 | ASSDLQGLGETQY
- | - | TRBJ1-5 | TRBV6-1 | ASSDRQASNSNQPQH
- | - | TRBJ2-3 | TRBV5-1 | ASSLMGESSTDTQY
- | TRBD1 | TRBJ1-1 | TRBV30 | AWKGQGSTEAF
- | - | TRBJ1-5 | TRBV5-1 | ASSLGSSNQPQH
- | - | TRBJ2-2 | TRBV15 | ATSLGTGELF